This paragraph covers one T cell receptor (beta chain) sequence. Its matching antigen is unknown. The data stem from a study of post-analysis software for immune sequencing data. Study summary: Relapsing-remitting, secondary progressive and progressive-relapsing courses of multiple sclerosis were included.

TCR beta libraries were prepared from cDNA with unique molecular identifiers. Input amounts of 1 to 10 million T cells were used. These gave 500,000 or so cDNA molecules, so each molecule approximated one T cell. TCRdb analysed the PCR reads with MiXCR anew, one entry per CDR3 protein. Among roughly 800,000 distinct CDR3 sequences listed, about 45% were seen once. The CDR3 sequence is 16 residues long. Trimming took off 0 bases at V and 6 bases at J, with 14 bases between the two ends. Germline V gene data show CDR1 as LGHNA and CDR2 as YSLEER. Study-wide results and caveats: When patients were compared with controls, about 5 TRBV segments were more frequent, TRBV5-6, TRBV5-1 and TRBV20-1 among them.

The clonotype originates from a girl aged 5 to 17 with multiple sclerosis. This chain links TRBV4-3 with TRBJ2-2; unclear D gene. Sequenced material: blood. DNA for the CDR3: TGCGCCAGCAGCCAAGAAGGACCAGTTGATGCCGGGGAGCTGTTTTTT. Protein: CASSQEGPVDAGELFF.